Below, 14 T cell receptor beta chains from the same sample are listed, as sequenced in a study of CD8+CD57+ T cells in acquired aplastic anemia. In patients chosen for sequencing, flow cytometry had shown CD8+CD57+ cell expansion. Genomic DNA served as template for TCR beta VDJ and CDR3 profiling. TCRdb called the reads again in MiXCR, with one record for every CDR3 protein. This sample yields about 180,000 distinct CDR3 sequences, of which roughly 65% are seen a single time; approximately 42% belongs to the top ten. The sequencing input was sorted CD4+, CD8+, or CD8+CD57+ T cells (not recorded which) from PBMCs. The receptors derive from a human donor with aplastic anemia.

On this clonotype: This clone may be a read error of a much larger clone one base away. The chain employs TRBV19 and TRBJ1-1, with D possibly matching TRBD1 (5 bases). V shed 3 bases and J shed 7 bases, with 9 bases lying between them. The CDR3 consists of 12 residues. CDR1 is LNHDA, CDR2 SQIVND, per germline (reference sequence). The CDR3 is CASSIGHHEAFF. CDR3 DNA sequence: TGTGCCAGTAGTATCGGACACCATGAAGCTTTCTTT.

This chain links TRBV15 with TRBJ1-2; 9 bases align to TRBD1. The CDR3 runs 15 residues. Germline trimming cut 5 bases from V and 3 bases from J; bases unmatched to any gene: 7. The germline V gene has CDR1 LNHNV and CDR2 YYDKDF (reference sequence). The CDR3 loop is CATSVGQGSYYGYTF. CDR3 DNA sequence: TGTGCCACCAGCGTAGGACAGGGGTCATACTATGGCTACACCTTC.

This chain links TRBV19 with TRBJ1-5; D is perhaps TRBD1 (6 bases). This CDR3 is built from 17 residues. Germline lookup yields CDR1 LNHDA and CDR2 SQIVND (reference sequence). V was cut by 8 bases and J by 6 bases, with 26 bases left in between. CDR3 bases: TGTGCCAGTCACTCCGGTAACAGGGAAGGTTGGGGTCAGCCCCAGCATTTT. Its protein product is CASHSGNREGWGQPQHF.

The rearrangement uses TRBV12-3 or TRBV12-4 and TRBJ1-2; 7 nucleotides agree with TRBD1. V lost 5 bases to trimming and J lost 8 bases; unmatched junction nucleotides: 8. This CDR3 contains 13 residues. The CDR3 spells CASSLYQGVGYTF. DNA of the CDR3: TGTGCCAGCAGTCTTTATCAGGGGGTCGGCTACACCTTC.

The chain has TRBV7-3 and TRBJ1-1; no firm D call. Germline values: CDR1 SGHTA, CDR2 FQGTGA. Trimming shortened V by 4 bases and J by 5 bases, and 5 bases separated the two germline ends. The CDR3 contains 11 residues. The CDR3 region has the DNA TGTGCCAGCAGCTCCGGAACTGAAGCTTTCTTT. This sequence encodes CASSSGTEAFF.

A remark on this clonotype: The DNA is omitted, as the CDR3 cannot be located on it reliably, and the CDR3 follows TCRdb's listing. The chain employs TRBV30 and TRBJ2-1. Germline CDR1 is GTSNPN and CDR2 is SVGIG (reference sequence). The CDR3 length equals 18 residues, ends included. CDR3: CAWSEPYEQYFGLNEQFF.

This clonotype was observed a few times. J is TRBJ1-1 and V is TRBV29-1, with TRBD1 matching over 8 bases. Unmatched junction bases numbered 1, after V lost 6 bases and J lost 1 base. The CDR3 is 12 amino acids. CDR1 and CDR2 from the germline V gene are SQVTM and ANQGSEA. The CDR3 DNA reads as TGCAGCGTCGACAGGGGGAACACTGAAGCTTTCTTT. Its protein product is CSVDRGNTEAFF.

The CDR3 region is CASSAPFIGGGDYGYTF. The DNA of the CDR3 is TGTGCCAGCAGCGCACCCTTCATCGGGGGAGGAGACTATGGCTACACCTTC. The chain employs TRBV9 and TRBJ1-2; D is possibly TRBD1 (5 bases). The length of the CDR3 is 17 residues. Germline lookup yields CDR1 SGDLS and CDR2 YYNGEE. V was trimmed by 3 bases and J by 3 bases, leaving 21 bases between them.

This clonotype has a single count. At one of its ends the junction is not consistent with the germline gene, which may arise from a read error. The rearrangement links TRBV7-7 to TRBJ2-1; D assignment may be TRBD1 or TRBD2 (5 bases each). Germline CDR1 reads SSHAT; CDR2 reads FNYEAQ (reference sequence). The CDR3 length is 15 residues. This chain's CDR3 is CASSSYSTGAVEQFF. CDR3 nucleotides: TGTGCTAGCAGCTCATACTCTACCGGGGCAGTAGAGCAGTTCTTC.

This clonotype was observed a handful of times. CDR3 sequence: CASSFSLQGYEQYF. The CDR3 coding sequence is TGTGCCAGCAGCTTTTCCCTACAGGGCTACGAGCAGTACTTC. The V call is TRBV7-2, the J call TRBJ2-7; maybe TRBD1 (6 bases). Germline V gene data show CDR1 as SGHTA and CDR2 as FQGNSA. The CDR3 runs 14 residues. The V end was cut by 3 bases, the J end by 3 bases, with 12 bases between.

Ten or more counts support this clonotype. This chain uses TRBV6-2 or TRBV6-3 with TRBJ1-1; 7 nucleotides agree with TRBD1. Trimming removed 2 bases from V and 10 bases from J; junction bases left unmatched: 4. CDR3 length: 12 amino acids. Germline V gene lookup returns CDR1 MNHEY and CDR2 SVGEGT. The CDR3 reads CASSYEAGGAFF. The CDR3 bases are TGTGCCAGCAGTTACGAGGCAGGGGGAGCTTTCTTT.

The chain employs TRBV4-1 and TRBJ2-3, with 9 bases fitting TRBD2. Germline V gives CDR1 MGHRA, CDR2 YSYEKL. The CDR3 totals 16 residues. The junction had 6 bases not matched to a gene; V was cut back by 3 bases and J by 2 bases. As DNA, the CDR3 is TGCGCCAGCAGCCAGGATCTAGCGGGGCTCACAGATACGCAGTATTTT. Its translation: CASSQDLAGLTDTQYF.

The chain carries TRBV19 and TRBJ2-1; D might be TRBD1 or TRBD2, each matching 5 bases. V was trimmed by 3 bases and J by 6 bases, leaving 15 bases between them. Germline CDR1 is LNHDA and CDR2 is SQIVND (reference sequence). CDR3 length: 15 amino acids. CDR3: CASSIRTPRGNEQFF. Written as DNA, the CDR3 is TGTGCCAGTAGTATTCGCACCCCGAGGGGCAATGAGCAGTTCTTC.

The V gene is TRBV2, the J gene TRBJ2-7; 9 positions match TRBD2. V dropped 0 bases and J dropped 6; count of bases not matched to a gene: 0. Germline CDR1 SNHLY, CDR2 FYNNEI. The CDR3 sequence is 13 residues long. The DNA for the CDR3 is TGTGCCAGCAGTGAAGCGCGGGAGGGCGAGCAGTACTTC. Its translation: CASSEAREGEQYF.